The rows below give T cell receptor beta chains drawn from one sample of a study of cytomegalovirus exposure and HLA in healthy donors. Clones were read by immunoSEQ multiplex PCR, and TCRdb kept only the in-frame ones, dropping some. Among over 150,000 clones, around 74% were seen once, and the ten largest hold 2.9%. Sequenced material: PBMCs. The receptors were sampled from a male donor in good health and CMV-seronegative. Each CDR3 is given without its conserved first and last residue. Fields, in order: D gene, J gene, V gene, CDR3 protein. D genes are given only for firm matches.

>NA|TRBJ2-3|TRBV7-2
ASSSYSTDTQY
>NA|TRBJ1-5|TRBV7-6
ASSLSGDNQPQH
>TRBD1|TRBJ1-5|TRBV6-6
ASSYYLTGGDQPQH
>TRBD2|TRBJ2-5|TRBV28
ASSSLPGLARETQY
>TRBD1|TRBJ2-1|TRBV4-1
ASSQSHFGQGEGNEQF
>NA|TRBJ1-2|TRBV30
AWSSGVGMEDGYT
>NA|TRBJ1-5|TRBV27
ASSFSSSNQPQH
>NA|TRBJ2-1|TRBV6-1
ASAGTLRGEQF
>NA|TRBJ2-3|TRBV28
ASSSFSNQY
>NA|TRBJ2-1|TRBV5-1
ASSLGGFSSYNEQF
>NA|TRBJ2-7|TRBV28
ASSPVQTYEQY
>NA|TRBJ1-6|TRBV5-1
ASSLEAARSPLH
>NA|TRBJ1-5|TRBV29-1
SVVTGNQPQH
>TRBD1|TRBJ1-1|TRBV5-4
ASSKDRGMNTEAF
>TRBD1|TRBJ1-2|TRBV28
ASSLWVTGANYGYT
>TRBD1|TRBJ2-4|TRBV6-1
ASRGQGGIQY
>NA|TRBJ2-7|TRBV21-1
ASSKGGDRNHYEQY
>TRBD1|TRBJ2-7|TRBV30
AGADRVFSYEQY
>NA|TRBJ1-1|TRBV9
ASSAPQREAF
>TRBD2|TRBJ2-1|TRBV15
ATSSGLAGDEQF
>NA|TRBJ2-1|TRBV19
ASSAGEQF
>NA|TRBJ2-7|TRBV5-1
ASSSHPYEQY
>TRBD1|TRBJ2-3|TRBV5-6
ASNPTGGSDTQY
>NA|TRBJ1-1|TRBV7-8
ASSSSGPNTEAF
>NA|TRBJ1-2|TRBV15
ATSRDYSNGYT
>NA|TRBJ2-7|TRBV2
ASSEKRAYEQY
>TRBD1|TRBJ1-5|TRBV4-1
ASSQEGQGRANQPQH
>NA|TRBJ2-7|TRBV5-4
ASSLGLSSYYEQY
>TRBD2|NA|TRBV15
ATSSWDYQSYEQY
>NA|TRBJ1-2|TRBV6-1
ASSRGGDYGYT
>NA|NA|TRBV7-9
ASSSRTYDEVHEQY
>NA|TRBJ1-5|TRBV27
ASSSDGTENQPQH
>TRBD2|TRBJ2-7|TRBV2
ASRPGTSGSMSEQY
>NA|TRBJ1-6|TRBV21-1
ASSKGPGGRRSPLH
>TRBD2|TRBJ2-1|TRBV10-2
ASKLAGGQSEQF
>NA|TRBJ1-4|TRBV10-2
ASSESEEKLF
>NA|TRBJ1-5|TRBV7-2
ASSPQGQPNQPQH
>TRBD1|TRBJ1-1|TRBV28
ASTFTGGATEAF
>TRBD2|TRBJ2-3|TRBV4-3
ASSQDQGLAGVRIAQY
>TRBD2|TRBJ2-7|TRBV29-1
SFTGTSFYEQY
>TRBD1|TRBJ1-5|TRBV10-3
AISDWQGVGNQPQH
>NA|TRBJ2-7|TRBV30
AWSTGKKVEQY
>NA|TRBJ2-5|TRBV28
ASSLGGRWTQY
>NA|TRBJ1-1|TRBV5-1
ASSLAGGASTEAF
>TRBD2|TRBJ2-1|TRBV2
ASSLSGRAYNEQF